This T cell receptor beta chain was documented in a study of regulatory T cells in long-lasting Graves disease. This clonotype has just a few counts. The antigen is not known. As for time point: persistent/refractory GD, antithyroid drugs over 5 years with positive TRAb. With RNA extracted from PBMCs as input, the TCR library was made. A peripheral blood sample, about 9.4 milliliters in volume, was drawn into EDTA tubes. Germline V gene data show CDR1 as MDHEN and CDR2 as SYDVKM. V lost 3 bases and J 8 bases, leaving 10 bases between the germline ends. The CDR3 sequence is 13 residues long. Overall study results and limits: Persistent disease exhibited a predilection for TRBV28, TRBJ1-2 and TRBJ2-5. Graves' patients with persistent disease showed TCR diversity lower than patients newly diagnosed.

Assembly of TCR beta libraries relied on iRepertoire HTBI primers together with Arm-PCR of CDR3 regions. TCRdb re-derived calls from the multiplex PCR reads in MiXCR, one entry per CDR3 protein. Of 250,000 to 300,000 distinct CDR3 sequences listed, around 23% were seen once; the top ten hold around 50%. V usage is TRBV28 and J usage is TRBJ2-2; D not resolved. This sample comprised peripheral blood mononuclear cells (PBMCs), obtained when the disease was refractory, from a patient treated with antithyroid drugs. The TCR sequence derives from a female donor with Graves disease. The CDR3 nucleotides are TGTGCCAGCAGTTTTTCGGGTTATGGGGAGCTGTTTTTT. Translating gives CASSFSGYGELFF.